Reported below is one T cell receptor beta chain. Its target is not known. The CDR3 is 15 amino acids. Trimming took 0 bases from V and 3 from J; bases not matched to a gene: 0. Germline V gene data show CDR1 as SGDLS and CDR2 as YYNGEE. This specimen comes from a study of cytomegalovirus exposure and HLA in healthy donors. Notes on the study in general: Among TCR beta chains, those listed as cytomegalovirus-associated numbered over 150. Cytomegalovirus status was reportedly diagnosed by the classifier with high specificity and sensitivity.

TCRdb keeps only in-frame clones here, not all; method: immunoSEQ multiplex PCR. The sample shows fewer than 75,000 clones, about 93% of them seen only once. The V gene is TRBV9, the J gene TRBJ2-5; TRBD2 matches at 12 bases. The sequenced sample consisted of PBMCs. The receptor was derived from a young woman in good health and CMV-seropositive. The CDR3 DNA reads TGTGCCAGCAGCGTAGGGACTAGCGGGGAAGAGACCCAGTACTTC. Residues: CASSVGTSGEETQYF.